This passage covers 23 T cell receptor beta chains from one sample sequenced in a study of molecular identifiers for immune sequencing clone quantification. TCRdb recomputed calls from the PCR reads with MiXCR, one row per CDR3 protein. The table includes approximately 60,000 distinct CDR3 sequences, about 19% detected once. The sequencing input was naive CD8+ T cells from blood, with Jurkat cell RNA spiked in. Subset described: FACS-sorted CD8+CD4-CCR7+CD45RA+ naive T cells. The receptor source for this set is a human donor in good health. Some libraries in this study had Jurkat cell RNA spiked in.

This clonotype was recorded a few times. A much larger clone differs from this one at a single base, so this may be a read error. This chain joins TRBV7-8 and TRBJ1-6; the match to TRBD1 covers 7 bases. The germline gives CDR1 SGHVS, CDR2 FQNEAQ. CDR3 length: 17 amino acids. In DNA, the CDR3 is TGTGTCAGCACTCCAGGGGGTCGGAGCTCCTATAATTCACCCCTCCACTTT. It translates to CVSTPGGRSSYNSPLHF.

This clonotype occurred many times. The V call is TRBV27, the J call TRBJ1-4; a possible D gene is TRBD1 (5 bases). The CDR3 runs 17 residues. The ends were cut back, 6 bases at V and 3 bases at J, with 20 bases in the middle. Germline V CDR1 and CDR2: MNHEY, SMNVEV (reference sequence). CDR3 sequence (DNA): TGTGCCAGCAGCCCTTCGAGGGGTGAAAATCCTAATGAAAAACTGTTTTTT. It yields the protein CASSPSRGENPNEKLFF. Drawing the rest from reference TRBV27 and TRBJ1-4, the complete variable domain is EAQVTQNPRYLITVTGKKLTVTCSQNMNHEYMSWYRQDPGLGLRQIYYSMNVEVTDKGDVPEGYKVSRKEKRNFPLILESPSPNQTSLYFCASSPSRGENPNEKLFFGSGTQLSVL.

Points on this clonotype: A much more abundant neighbour one base away suggests this may be a read error. This chain joins TRBV28 and TRBJ1-1; TRBD1 might be the D (5 bases). The V end lost 11 bases, the J end lost 4 bases, and 20 bases lay between the germline ends. Germline-derived CDR1 and CDR2 are MDHEN and SYDVKM. The CDR3 sequence is 14 residues long. The CDR3 DNA is TGTGCCGGCACCTGGGCAGGGATGGCCACTGAAGCTTTCTTT. It encodes CAGTWAGMATEAFF.

This clonotype showed up just a few times. V is TRBV9 and J is TRBJ2-1; weak D call: TRBD2 (6 bases). The germline V gene encodes CDR1 SGDLS and CDR2 YYNGEE. V shed 1 base and J shed 1 base, with 9 bases lying between them. The CDR3 is 15 residues long. The CDR3 sequence is CASSVSGPSYNEQFF. As DNA, the CDR3 is TGTGCCAGCAGCGTAAGCGGGCCTTCCTACAATGAGCAGTTCTTC.

This clonotype was seen only a few times. The chain is built from TRBV19 and TRBJ2-7; D possibly uses TRBD1 or TRBD2 (6 bases each). V dropped 3 bases and J dropped 3 bases, with 15 bases sitting between them. From germline, CDR1 is LNHDA and CDR2 SQIVND (reference sequence). CDR3 length: 15 amino acids. Here the CDR3 DNA reads TGTGCCAGTAGTATTGGGGGAGGACAGAGCTACGAGCAGTACTTC. Translation gives CASSIGGGQSYEQYF.

This clonotype was recorded many times. V usage is TRBV28 and J usage is TRBJ2-3; D is ambiguous. V was trimmed by 4 bases and J by 4 bases, leaving 6 bases between them. The CDR3 runs 12 residues. From germline, CDR1 is MDHEN and CDR2 SYDVKM. CDR3 region: CASSSLPDTQYF. In DNA form, the CDR3 reads TGTGCCAGCAGTTCCCTGCCAGATACGCAGTATTTT.

This clonotype was picked up many times. The J gene is TRBJ2-1, the V gene TRBV7-8; D is ambiguous. CDR1 and CDR2 from the germline V gene are SGHVS and FQNEAQ. V was shortened by 1 base and J by 6 bases, with 10 bases between the two germline ends. The CDR3 has 14 amino acids. CDR3 region: CASSLVAQSNEQFF. CDR3 DNA sequence: TGTGCCAGCAGCTTAGTTGCCCAAAGCAATGAGCAGTTCTTC.

This clonotype has more than one count but fewer than ten. V and J are TRBV4-1 and TRBJ1-2; 9 bases agree with TRBD1. CDR3 length: 16 residues. CDR1 is MGHRA and CDR2 is YSYEKL in the germline V gene. J was trimmed by 5 bases and V by 4 bases; bases with no gene match: 11. CDR3 loop: CASSPPRTGAFYGYTF. DNA of the CDR3: TGCGCCAGCAGCCCGCCCCGGACAGGGGCCTTTTATGGCTACACCTTC.

This clonotype has ten or more counts. This sequence joins TRBV20-1 and TRBJ2-3, with 14 bases matching TRBD2. Unmatched junction bases numbered 13, after V lost 5 bases and J lost 3 bases. The CDR3 is 18 amino acids. Germline V gene sequence: CDR1 DFQATT, CDR2 SNEGSKA (reference sequence). This CDR3 reads CSAPLRTSGRFLTDTQYF. The CDR3 DNA reads TGCAGTGCTCCACTCCGGACTAGCGGGAGGTTTTTGACAGATACGCAGTATTTT.

This clonotype was observed many times. The chain employs TRBV27 and TRBJ2-3, with unresolved D. The CDR3 consists of 16 residues. V lost 2 bases, J lost 0 bases, and 12 bases lay in between. Per the germline V gene, CDR1 is MNHEY and CDR2 is SMNVEV (reference sequence). The CDR3 sequence is CASSLLFGGSTDTQYF. CDR3 sequence (DNA): TGTGCCAGCAGTTTACTTTTCGGCGGTAGCACAGATACGCAGTATTTT.

Concerning this clonotype itself: Just one base apart from a much larger clone, this may be a read error. This sequence joins TRBV11-2 and TRBJ2-1; no definite D call. The CDR3 length is 12 residues. The germline V gene encodes CDR1 SGHAT and CDR2 FQNNGV. The CDR3 bases are TGTGCCGGCAGCTTATACGTCAATGAGCAGTTCTTC. Residues: CAGSLYVNEQFF. Variable domain in full (rest from reference TRBV11-2 and TRBJ2-1): EAGVAQSPRYKIIEKRQSVAFWCNPISGHATLYWYQQILGQGPKLLIQFQNNGVVDDSQLPKDRFSAERLKGVDSTLKIQPAKLEDSAVYLCAGSLYVNEQFFGPGTRLTVL.

At least ten counts were recorded for this clonotype. The chain links TRBV11-3 to TRBJ2-1; 8 nucleotides line up with TRBD2. The CDR3 spans 16 residues. Germline lookup yields CDR1 SGHNT and CDR2 YENEEA. Germline trimming cut 5 bases from V and 6 bases from J; bases unmatched to any gene: 12. The CDR3 is CASSPAGTRGSNEQFF. CDR3 nucleotide sequence: TGTGCCAGCAGCCCCGCCGGGACTAGGGGAAGCAATGAGCAGTTCTTC.

This clonotype was found many times. The V and J genes are TRBV27 and TRBJ1-1, with 8 bases fitting TRBD1. Germline V gene sequence: CDR1 MNHEY, CDR2 SMNVEV (reference sequence). The CDR3 contains 14 residues. V trimming: 8 bases; J trimming: 5 bases; junction bases outside the gene matches: 10. The CDR3 protein is CASGLDRAWTEAFF. The CDR3 coding sequence is TGTGCCAGCGGACTGGACAGGGCGTGGACTGAAGCTTTCTTT.

Notes on this clonotype: Given a much more abundant clone one base away, this may be a read error. The chain is built from TRBV5-1 and TRBJ2-7; 8 bases align to TRBD2. The V gene's germline CDR1 is SGHRS and CDR2 YFSETQ. This CDR3 has 16 residues. CDR3 amino acids: CANSLRGGLDTYEQYF. The DNA of the CDR3 is TGCGCCAACAGCTTACGTGGGGGACTAGACACCTACGAGCAGTACTTC.

The V and J genes are TRBV27 and TRBJ2-2; 8 nucleotides agree with TRBD2. The V and J ends lost 3 bases and 5 bases, in that order; junction bases with no gene match: 5. The CDR3 contains 15 residues. Germline V gene data show CDR1 as MNHEY and CDR2 as SMNVEV (reference sequence). The CDR3 nucleotides are TGTGCCAGCAGTTTTGGCGGGGGGTGGACCGGGGAGCTGTTTTTT. Protein: CASSFGGGWTGELFF.

This clonotype turned up a few times. With a much larger clone just one base away, this may be a read error. V is TRBV7-6 and J is TRBJ2-1; possibly TRBD1 for D (8 bases). This CDR3 comprises 15 residues. Trimming shortened V by 1 base and J by 9 bases, and 16 bases separated the two germline ends. Germline V lookup: CDR1 SGHVS, CDR2 FNYEAQ. The CDR3 bases are TGTGCCAGCAGCTTAGTTCTGACAGGGGAGGGTGAGCAGTTCTTC. Protein sequence: CASSLVLTGEGEQFF.

Ten or more counts support this clonotype. At one of its ends the junction is not consistent with the germline gene, which may arise from a read error. CDR3 protein: CASSFGLAGAPPTDTLYF. The CDR3 nucleotides read TGCGCCAGCAGCTTCGGACTAGCGGGAGCCCCTCCCACAGATACGCTGTATTTT. This sequence joins TRBV5-1 and TRBJ2-3; 13 nucleotides agree with TRBD2. The CDR3 has 18 residues. Germline V gene sequence: CDR1 SGHRS, CDR2 YFSETQ.

This clonotype was counted many times. The genes are TRBV11-2 and TRBJ2-3; perhaps TRBD2 as D (6 bases). The V end was cut by 4 bases, the J end by 0 bases, with 11 bases between. CDR3 length: 15 amino acids. The germline V gene has CDR1 SGHAT and CDR2 FQNNGV. CDR3 DNA: TGTGCCAGCAGCTATTACGGGAGCAGCACAGATACGCAGTATTTT. Encoded protein: CASSYYGSSTDTQYF.

This sequence joins TRBV5-1 and TRBJ2-7; D unclear. With 4 bases removed from V and 3 bases from J, the gap between germline ends came to 11 bases. Germline assignment: CDR1 SGHRS and CDR2 YFSETQ. The CDR3 extends over 13 amino acids. The CDR3 DNA follows: TGCGCCAGCAGCCCAAACAGTAACTACGAGCAGTACTTC. This codes for CASSPNSNYEQYF.

Of note for this clonotype: A read error may explain this, as a much larger clone is one base away. The gene calls are TRBV6-6 and TRBJ2-5; the D is unclear. Germline V gives CDR1 MNHNY, CDR2 SVGAGI (reference sequence). This CDR3 contains 17 residues. CDR3 amino acids: CVSSYSNSYASPGTQYF. In nucleotides, the CDR3 is TGTGTCAGCAGTTACTCGAACAGTTACGCCAGTCCAGGGACCCAGTACTTC.

Only a few counts were recorded for this clonotype. The rearrangement uses TRBV2 and TRBJ2-7; 12 nucleotides match TRBD2. Trimming removed 3 bases from V and 7 bases from J; junction bases left unmatched: 7. The CDR3 is 15 amino acids. From germline, CDR1 is SNHLY and CDR2 FYNNEI. The CDR3 region is CASSDEASGRVEQYF. CDR3 nucleotides: TGTGCCAGCAGTGATGAGGCTAGCGGGAGGGTGGAGCAGTACTTC.

This clonotype has more than one count but fewer than ten. This may be a read error: a much more frequent sequence differs by one nucleotide. The chain couples TRBV3-1 to TRBJ2-3; D is possibly TRBD1 or TRBD2 (6 bases each). The CDR3 sequence is 17 residues long. Germline V gives CDR1 LGHDT, CDR2 YNNKEL (reference sequence). In DNA, the CDR3 is TGTGCCAGCGGCCAAGATCGGGGGCGGTTAACCACAGATACGCAGTATTTT. Protein: CASGQDRGRLTTDTQYF.

This clonotype was observed at least ten times. This chain joins TRBV11-3 and TRBJ2-7, with D hard to call. The germline V gene encodes CDR1 SGHNT and CDR2 YENEEA. This CDR3 spans 13 amino acids. Trimming shortened V by 5 bases and J by 0 bases, and 8 bases separated the two germline ends. The CDR3 sequence: CASSLRSSYEQYF. Written as DNA, the CDR3 is TGTGCCAGCAGCCTGAGGAGCTCCTACGAGCAGTACTTC.